This T cell receptor beta chain was captured by sequencing in a study of cytomegalovirus exposure and HLA in healthy donors. Overall study context: Clustering assigned about 76% of the roughly 370 genotyped donors to the Caucasian-associated ancestry cluster. Study results and limitations: Specific recognition of CMV antigens was confirmed in vitro for three chains (all CMV-associated). Accurate prediction of most subjects' HLA-A and HLA-B alleles from TCR beta sequences was reported.

With 60 Vbeta and 13 Jbeta primers, the PCR was carried out. Measured with immunoSEQ multiplex PCR; TCRdb has only the in-frame clones, and not every one. The sample has 100,000 or so clones, roughly 12% seen once. Donors sampled were nominally healthy, though unrecorded immune exposures were likely. This clone was counted only a few times. Its antigen is undetermined. A read error may account for a junction end that differs from germline. The CDR3 consists of 12 residues. CDR1 and CDR2 (germline): ENHRY, SYGVKD. The sample taken for sequencing was PBMCs. The genes are TRBV10-3 and TRBJ2-7; 7 bases line up with TRBD1. This TCR came from a man aged 35-49 years in good health and CMV-seropositive. The CDR3 DNA reads TGTGCCATCAGCGCAGACAGGGTTTGGCTTGACTTC. Translating gives CAISADRVWLDF.